The present T cell receptor (beta chain) was sequenced within a study of beta chain features in type 1 diabetes. The isolated RNA, all of it, was reverse transcribed, so expressed TCRB transcripts were what got sequenced. Each sample of naive, central memory or regulatory T cells had, on average, approximately 3.5 million reads. Clones were read by immunoSEQ multiplex PCR, and TCRdb kept only the in-frame ones, dropping some. The sample lists 310,000 or so clones, approximately 10% occurring once. As concerns this clone: Antigen unknown.

V was pared by 4 bases and J by 10 bases, with 17 bases between. The CDR3 loop spans 15 amino acids. The V gene's germline CDR1 is LNHDA and CDR2 SQIVND (reference sequence). Each sorted fraction was over 98% pure. Whole-study results and caveats: Healthy donors had naive, central memory and Treg TCRB repertoires that appeared less similar than those seen among patients. People with Type 1 diabetes carried modestly yet significantly shorter TCRB CDR3s in all four CD4+ subsets.

The rearrangement uses TRBV19 and TRBJ1-6; weak D call: TRBD1 (6 bases). The receptor was derived from a man under 40 with type 1 diabetes. The sequencing sample was made of central memory CD4+ T cells from blood. The CDR3 DNA sequence: TGTGCCAGTAGTAAGACACAGGGAAGTGGCTCACCCCTCCACTTT. Residues: CASSKTQGSGSPLHF. Full variable domain (outside the CDR3, taken from reference TRBV19 and TRBJ1-6): DGGITQSPKYLFRKEGQNVTLSCEQNLNHDAMYWYRQDPGQGLRLIYYSQIVNDFQKGDIAEGYSVSREKKESFPLTVTSAQKNPTAFYLCASSKTQGSGSPLHFGNGTRLTVT.